The rows below give T cell receptor beta chains drawn from one sample of a study of T cell responses to AZD1222 COVID-19 vaccine. Clones were read by immunoSEQ multiplex PCR, and TCRdb kept only the in-frame ones, dropping some. The table records approximately 61,000 clones, about four fifths of them present only once. The specimen was peripheral blood, collected 28 days after the second AZD1222 dose. The receptors stem from an adult who received the AZD1222 COVID-19 vaccine. Both conserved end residues are part of each CDR3. Fields, in order: CDR3 protein, clone size, J gene, V gene. Only some rows state a clone size, as once, few, many or a class for expanded clones.

CDR3aa: CAWRRREGPHNEQFF
abundance: NA
j_gene: TRBJ2-1
v_gene: TRBV30

CDR3aa: CASSTGGPGKNGYTF
abundance: NA
j_gene: TRBJ1-2
v_gene: TRBV19

CDR3aa: CASGVPGQLTEAFF
abundance: NA
j_gene: TRBJ1-1
v_gene: TRBV28

CDR3aa: CASSTGLIREQYF
abundance: few
j_gene: TRBJ2-7
v_gene: TRBV7-9

CDR3aa: CASERNTQYF
abundance: NA
j_gene: TRBJ2-3
v_gene: TRBV25-1

CDR3aa: CASSYLTGQVGQEEQYF
abundance: NA
j_gene: TRBJ2-7
v_gene: TRBV7-2

CDR3aa: CASNRGWREKLFF
abundance: NA
j_gene: TRBJ1-4
v_gene: TRBV19

CDR3aa: CASSLGSGGRTDTQYF
abundance: NA
j_gene: TRBJ2-3
v_gene: TRBV5-6

CDR3aa: CASNDDSNQPQHF
abundance: few
j_gene: TRBJ1-5
v_gene: TRBV12-3/TRBV12-4

CDR3aa: CASSPRQGATTYGYTF
abundance: NA
j_gene: TRBJ1-2
v_gene: TRBV7-2

CDR3aa: CASSYGRLPGETQYF
abundance: NA
j_gene: TRBJ2-5
v_gene: TRBV6-2/TRBV6-3

CDR3aa: CASRSSRYGYTF
abundance: NA
j_gene: TRBJ1-2
v_gene: TRBV19

CDR3aa: CASSFTAGRDTEAFF
abundance: NA
j_gene: TRBJ1-1
v_gene: TRBV6-5

CDR3aa: CARKTYGYTF
abundance: once
j_gene: TRBJ1-2
v_gene: TRBV10-1

CDR3aa: CASSLWSGSSYNEQFF
abundance: once
j_gene: TRBJ2-1
v_gene: TRBV5-1

CDR3aa: CASSAGRTAYEQYF
abundance: NA
j_gene: TRBJ2-7
v_gene: TRBV5-1

CDR3aa: CATSDSEFGEQYF
abundance: NA
j_gene: TRBJ2-7
v_gene: TRBV24-1

CDR3aa: CASSKAGMVNEQFF
abundance: few
j_gene: TRBJ2-1
v_gene: TRBV19

CDR3aa: CASSLQGNTGELFF
abundance: NA
j_gene: TRBJ2-2
v_gene: TRBV10-2

CDR3aa: CASSQEKDGRRNEKLFF
abundance: NA
j_gene: TRBJ1-4
v_gene: TRBV3-1/TRBV3-2

CDR3aa: CASRGALAGEDEQFF
abundance: few
j_gene: TRBJ2-1
v_gene: TRBV10-2

CDR3aa: CATLGSVYEQYF
abundance: few
j_gene: TRBJ2-7
v_gene: TRBV28

CDR3aa: CASRETELVYQPQHF
abundance: once
j_gene: TRBJ1-5
v_gene: TRBV6-5

CDR3aa: CASSLPGQGREQYF
abundance: once
j_gene: TRBJ2-7
v_gene: TRBV7-9

CDR3aa: CASSPTGDDYSPLHF
abundance: NA
j_gene: TRBJ1-6
v_gene: TRBV5-4

CDR3aa: CASRRTRGNQPQHF
abundance: NA
j_gene: TRBJ1-5
v_gene: TRBV6-5

CDR3aa: CASASMTGVGYTF
abundance: NA
j_gene: TRBJ1-2
v_gene: TRBV21-1

CDR3aa: CASSRFLAGPETQYF
abundance: NA
j_gene: TRBJ2-5
v_gene: TRBV3-1/TRBV3-2

CDR3aa: CASSLSGSGSFGDEQYF
abundance: NA
j_gene: TRBJ2-7
v_gene: TRBV7-6

CDR3aa: CASSQDSGWNTEAFF
abundance: NA
j_gene: TRBJ1-1
v_gene: TRBV4-3

CDR3aa: CASSYNDDYGYTF
abundance: NA
j_gene: TRBJ1-2
v_gene: TRBV6-5

CDR3aa: CASSIGRQGYGYTF
abundance: NA
j_gene: TRBJ1-2
v_gene: TRBV19

CDR3aa: CATKPGNTGELFF
abundance: NA
j_gene: TRBJ2-2
v_gene: TRBV24-1

CDR3aa: CAILGQVYSYGYTF
abundance: NA
j_gene: TRBJ1-2
v_gene: TRBV28

CDR3aa: CASSVTSGRTETQYF
abundance: few
j_gene: TRBJ2-5
v_gene: TRBV7-9

CDR3aa: CASSLDWDSPLHF
abundance: NA
j_gene: TRBJ1-6
v_gene: TRBV7-2

CDR3aa: CASSRGATNTEAFF
abundance: NA
j_gene: TRBJ1-1
v_gene: TRBV5-6

CDR3aa: CASSHGTGDEKLFF
abundance: NA
j_gene: TRBJ1-4
v_gene: TRBV19

CDR3aa: CASSPGGGHEQYF
abundance: NA
j_gene: TRBJ2-7
v_gene: TRBV5-1

CDR3aa: CASSLSVLRASYEQYF
abundance: NA
j_gene: TRBJ2-7
v_gene: TRBV6-2/TRBV6-3

CDR3aa: CASSQVDYGYTF
abundance: NA
j_gene: TRBJ1-2
v_gene: TRBV3-1/TRBV3-2

CDR3aa: CASSADRVPNTEAFF
abundance: once
j_gene: TRBJ1-1
v_gene: TRBV7-8

CDR3aa: CASSPGLLMNTEAFF
abundance: NA
j_gene: TRBJ1-1
v_gene: TRBV7-3

CDR3aa: CASSMTADEKLFF
abundance: NA
j_gene: TRBJ1-4
v_gene: TRBV19

CDR3aa: CASSEGAGRDQPQHF
abundance: NA
j_gene: TRBJ1-5
v_gene: TRBV6-1

CDR3aa: CASSLGGPPYSPLHF
abundance: NA
j_gene: TRBJ1-6
v_gene: TRBV28

CDR3aa: CASNLAGARYEQYF
abundance: medium-sized
j_gene: TRBJ2-7
v_gene: TRBV28